This entry describes one T cell receptor beta chain. Followed over time, Seattle patients had been enrolled while infection was active. Under the authors' procedure: From reference gene primer amplification, estimates of nucleated cell counts were derived. The repertoire was sequenced with immunoSEQ multiplex PCR; TCRdb's copy has only in-frame clones and lacks some. The V and J calls and clone size are taken from that table; D and trimming were inferred from the DNA. The table lists roughly 200,000 clones, 82% of them singletons. This record belongs to a study of blood T cell repertoires in COVID-19. On the study more broadly: Acute and convalescent COVID-19 samples came from the United States, Italy and Spain.

The sequencing input was peripheral blood. The TCR sequence derives from a woman aged 55-75 years with COVID-19, enrolled during active disease.

The CDR3 DNA is TGTGCCAGCAGCGTAGACGGCGGCTACACAGATACGCAGTATTTT. This translates into CASSVDGGYTDTQYF. The chain combines TRBV9 with TRBJ2-3; D remains unclear. Germline CDR1 and CDR2: SGDLS and YYNGEE. Trimming pared 0 bases from V and 2 bases from J, leaving 10 bases between. CDR3 length: 15 residues.